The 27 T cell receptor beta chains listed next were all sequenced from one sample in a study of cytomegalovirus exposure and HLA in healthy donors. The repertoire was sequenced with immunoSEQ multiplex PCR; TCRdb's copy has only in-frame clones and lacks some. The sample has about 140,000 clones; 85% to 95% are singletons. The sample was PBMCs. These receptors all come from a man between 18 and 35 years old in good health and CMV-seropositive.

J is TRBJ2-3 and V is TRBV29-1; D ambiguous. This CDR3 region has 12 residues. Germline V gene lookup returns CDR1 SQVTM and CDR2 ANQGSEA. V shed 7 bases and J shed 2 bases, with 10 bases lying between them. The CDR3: CSALSNTDTQYF. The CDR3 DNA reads TGCAGCGCACTAAGTAACACAGATACGCAGTATTTT.

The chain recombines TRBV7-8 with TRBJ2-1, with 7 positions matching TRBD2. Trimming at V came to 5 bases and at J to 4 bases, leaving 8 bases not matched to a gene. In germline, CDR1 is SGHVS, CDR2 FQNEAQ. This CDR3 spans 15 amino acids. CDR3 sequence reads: CASSPGTILYNEQFF. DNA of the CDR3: TGTGCCAGCAGCCCCGGGACTATCCTTTACAATGAGCAGTTCTTC.

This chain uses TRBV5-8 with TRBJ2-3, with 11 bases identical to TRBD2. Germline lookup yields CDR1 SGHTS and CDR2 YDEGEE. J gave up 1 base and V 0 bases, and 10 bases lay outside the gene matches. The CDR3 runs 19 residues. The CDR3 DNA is TGTGCCAGCAGCTTGGCCCTGGTAGCGGGAGGGGGAGGCACAGATACGCAGTATTTT. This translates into CASSLALVAGGGGTDTQYF.

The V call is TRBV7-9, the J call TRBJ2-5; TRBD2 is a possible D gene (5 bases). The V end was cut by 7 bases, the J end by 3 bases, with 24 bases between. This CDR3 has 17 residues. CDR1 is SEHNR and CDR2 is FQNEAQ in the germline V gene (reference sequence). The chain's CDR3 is CASTPNEREKGKETQYF. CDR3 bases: TGTGCCAGCACGCCAAATGAGAGGGAGAAGGGTAAAGAGACCCAGTACTTC.

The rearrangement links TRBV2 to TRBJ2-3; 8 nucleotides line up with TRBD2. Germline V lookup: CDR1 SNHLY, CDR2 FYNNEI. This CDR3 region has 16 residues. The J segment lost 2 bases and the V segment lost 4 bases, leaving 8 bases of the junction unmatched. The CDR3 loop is CASSVAGGGYTDTQYF. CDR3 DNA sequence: TGTGCCAGCAGTGTTGCGGGGGGAGGTTACACAGATACGCAGTATTTT.

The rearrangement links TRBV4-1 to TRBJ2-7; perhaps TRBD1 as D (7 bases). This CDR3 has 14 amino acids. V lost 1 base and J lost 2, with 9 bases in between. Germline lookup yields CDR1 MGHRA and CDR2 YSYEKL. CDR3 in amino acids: CASSQGRGAYEQYF. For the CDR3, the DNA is TGCGCCAGCAGCCAAGGCAGGGGGGCCTACGAGCAGTACTTC.

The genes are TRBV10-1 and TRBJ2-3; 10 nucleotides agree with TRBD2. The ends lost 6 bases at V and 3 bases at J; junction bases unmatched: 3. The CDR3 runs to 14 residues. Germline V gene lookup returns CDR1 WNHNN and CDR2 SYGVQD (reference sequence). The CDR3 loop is CASSSSGRTDTQYF. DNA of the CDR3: TGCGCCAGCAGCTCTAGCGGGAGAACAGATACGCAGTATTTT.

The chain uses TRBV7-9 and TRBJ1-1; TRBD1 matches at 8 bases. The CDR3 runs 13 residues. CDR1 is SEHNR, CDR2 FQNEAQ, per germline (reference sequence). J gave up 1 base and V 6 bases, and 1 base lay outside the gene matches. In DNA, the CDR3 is TGTGCCAGCAGAGGACAGGGGAACACTGAAGCTTTCTTT. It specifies CASRGQGNTEAFF.

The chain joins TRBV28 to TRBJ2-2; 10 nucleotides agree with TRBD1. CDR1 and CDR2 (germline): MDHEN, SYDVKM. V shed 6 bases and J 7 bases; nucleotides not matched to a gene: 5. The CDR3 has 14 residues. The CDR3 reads CASRGQGTIGELFF. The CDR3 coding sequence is TGTGCCAGCAGGGGACAGGGGACGATCGGGGAGCTGTTTTTT.

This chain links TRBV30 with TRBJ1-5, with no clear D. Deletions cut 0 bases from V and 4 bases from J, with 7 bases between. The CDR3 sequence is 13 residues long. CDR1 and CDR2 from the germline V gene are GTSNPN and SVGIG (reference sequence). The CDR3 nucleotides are TGTGCCTGGAGTGTCTTCGGGAATCAGCCCCAGCATTTT. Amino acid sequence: CAWSVFGNQPQHF.

As DNA, the CDR3 is TGCGCCAGCAGCTTGGGGGGCAGGGCGAACACTGAAGCTTTCTTT. Protein product: CASSLGGRANTEAFF. The V and J genes are TRBV5-1 and TRBJ1-1; D is possibly TRBD1 (5 bases). The CDR3 runs to 15 residues. Trimming shortened V by 0 bases and J by 1 base, and 10 bases separated the two germline ends. Looked up from germline, CDR1 is SGHRS and CDR2 is YFSETQ.

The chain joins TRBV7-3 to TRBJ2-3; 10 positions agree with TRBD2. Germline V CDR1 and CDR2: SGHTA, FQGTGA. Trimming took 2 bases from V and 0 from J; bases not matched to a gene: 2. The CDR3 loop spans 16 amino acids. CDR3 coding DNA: TGTGCCAGCAGCTTACTAGCGGGAGCTAGCACAGATACGCAGTATTTT. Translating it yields CASSLLAGASTDTQYF.

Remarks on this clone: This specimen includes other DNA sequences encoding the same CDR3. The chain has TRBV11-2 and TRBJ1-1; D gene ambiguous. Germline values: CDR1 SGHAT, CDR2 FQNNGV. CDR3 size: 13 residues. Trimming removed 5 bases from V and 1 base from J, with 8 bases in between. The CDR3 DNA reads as TGTGCCAGCAGCCTAGGGCCGAACACTGAAGCTTTCTTT. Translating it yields CASSLGPNTEAFF.

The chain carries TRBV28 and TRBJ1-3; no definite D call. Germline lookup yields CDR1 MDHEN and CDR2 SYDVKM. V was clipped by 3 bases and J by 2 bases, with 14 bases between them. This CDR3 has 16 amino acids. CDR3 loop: CASSFWLGGAGNTIYF. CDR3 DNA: TGTGCCAGCAGTTTTTGGCTAGGAGGAGCTGGAAACACCATATATTTT.

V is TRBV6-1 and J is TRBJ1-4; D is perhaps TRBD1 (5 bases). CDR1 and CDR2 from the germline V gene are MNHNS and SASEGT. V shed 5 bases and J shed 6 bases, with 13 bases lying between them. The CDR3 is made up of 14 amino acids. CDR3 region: CASSRGVFDEKLFF. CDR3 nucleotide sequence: TGTGCCAGCAGTCGGGGGGTTTTTGATGAAAAACTGTTTTTT.

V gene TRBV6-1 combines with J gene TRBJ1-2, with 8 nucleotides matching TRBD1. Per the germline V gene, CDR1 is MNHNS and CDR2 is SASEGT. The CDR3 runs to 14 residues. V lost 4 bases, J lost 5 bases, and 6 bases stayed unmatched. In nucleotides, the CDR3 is TGTGCCAGCAGTGGGAGGACAGGGCTTTATGGCTACACCTTC. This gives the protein CASSGRTGLYGYTF.

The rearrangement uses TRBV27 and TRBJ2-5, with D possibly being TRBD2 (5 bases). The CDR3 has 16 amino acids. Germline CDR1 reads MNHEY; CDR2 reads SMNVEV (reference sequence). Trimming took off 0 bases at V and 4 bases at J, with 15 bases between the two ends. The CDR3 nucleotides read TGTGCCAGCAGTTTATCGGGAGCCGACGATATAGAGACCCAGTACTTC. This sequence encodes CASSLSGADDIETQYF.

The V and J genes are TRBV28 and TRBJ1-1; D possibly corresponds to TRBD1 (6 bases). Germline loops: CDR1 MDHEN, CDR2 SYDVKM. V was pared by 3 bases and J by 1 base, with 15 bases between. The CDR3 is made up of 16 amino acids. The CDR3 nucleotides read TGTGCCAGCAGTTTTTATCTCAGGGGCAAGAACACTGAAGCTTTCTTT. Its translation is CASSFYLRGKNTEAFF.

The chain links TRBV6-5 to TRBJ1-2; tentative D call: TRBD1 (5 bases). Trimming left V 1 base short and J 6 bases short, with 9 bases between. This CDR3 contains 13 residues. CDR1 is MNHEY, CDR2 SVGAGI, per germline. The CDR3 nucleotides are TGTGCCAGCAGTTACTTGTTGACAGATGGCTACACCTTC. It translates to CASSYLLTDGYTF.

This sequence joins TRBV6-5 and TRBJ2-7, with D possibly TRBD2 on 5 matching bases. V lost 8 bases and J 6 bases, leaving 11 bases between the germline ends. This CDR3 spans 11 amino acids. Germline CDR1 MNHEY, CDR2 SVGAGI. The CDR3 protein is CASRGLGEQYF. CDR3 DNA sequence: TGTGCCAGCCGGGGATTAGGCGAGCAGTACTTC.

CDR3 loop: CASSLGGNTEQYF. In nucleotides, the CDR3 is TGTGCCAGCAGTCTCGGGGGGAACACCGAGCAGTACTTC. The chain links TRBV5-5 to TRBJ2-7; 7 bases are shared with TRBD2. Germline loops: CDR1 SGHKS, CDR2 YYEKEE (reference sequence). The CDR3 runs 13 residues. Trimming took 5 bases from V and 6 from J; bases not matched to a gene: 8.

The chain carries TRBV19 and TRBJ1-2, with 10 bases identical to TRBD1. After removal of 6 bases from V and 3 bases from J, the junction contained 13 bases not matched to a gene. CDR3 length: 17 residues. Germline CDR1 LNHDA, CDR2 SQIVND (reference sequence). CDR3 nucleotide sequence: TGTGCCAGTAGGCGCTATGGGACAGGGGTCGATGACTATGGCTACACCTTC. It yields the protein CASRRYGTGVDDYGYTF.

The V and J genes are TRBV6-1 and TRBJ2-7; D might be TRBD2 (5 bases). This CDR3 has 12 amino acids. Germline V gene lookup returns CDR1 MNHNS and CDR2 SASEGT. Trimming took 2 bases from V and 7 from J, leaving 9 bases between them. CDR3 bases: TGTGCCAGCAGTGAAATAAGCGGAGAGCAGTACTTC. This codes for CASSEISGEQYF.

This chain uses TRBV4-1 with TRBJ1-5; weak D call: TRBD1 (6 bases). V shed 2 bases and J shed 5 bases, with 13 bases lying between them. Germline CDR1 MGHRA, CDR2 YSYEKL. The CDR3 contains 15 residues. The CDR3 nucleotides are TGCGCCAGCAGCCAAAATCCTGGGGGCGATCAGCCCCAGCATTTT. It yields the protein CASSQNPGGDQPQHF.

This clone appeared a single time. The CDR3 DNA sequence: TGTGCCAGCAGTACCCGGGACAGACCGGTAATACCCCTCCACTTT. It translates to CASSTRDRPVIPLHF. V gene TRBV28 combines with J gene TRBJ1-6, with 7 bases matching TRBD1. Germline CDR1 is MDHEN and CDR2 is SYDVKM. The CDR3 runs 15 residues. V gave up 5 bases and J gave up 12 bases; unmatched junction bases: 13.

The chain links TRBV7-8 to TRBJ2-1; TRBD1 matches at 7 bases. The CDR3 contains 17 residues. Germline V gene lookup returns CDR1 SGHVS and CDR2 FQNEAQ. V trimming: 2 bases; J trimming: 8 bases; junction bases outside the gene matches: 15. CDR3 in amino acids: CASSLQVSGQAIDEQFF. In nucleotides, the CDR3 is TGTGCCAGCAGCTTACAAGTATCCGGACAGGCGATCGATGAGCAGTTCTTC. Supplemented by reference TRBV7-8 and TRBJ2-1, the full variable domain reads GAGVSQSPRYKVAKRGQDVALRCDPISGHVSLFWYQQALGQGPEFLTYFQNEAQLDKSGLPSDRFFAERPEGSVSTLKIQRTQQEDSAVYLCASSLQVSGQAIDEQFFGPGTRLTVL.

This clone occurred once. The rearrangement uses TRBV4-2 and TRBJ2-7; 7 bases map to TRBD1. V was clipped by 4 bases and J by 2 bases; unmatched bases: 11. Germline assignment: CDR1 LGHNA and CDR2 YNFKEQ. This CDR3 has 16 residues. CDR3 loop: CASSPSTGMGPYEQYF. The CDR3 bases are TGTGCCAGCAGCCCATCGACAGGGATGGGACCCTACGAGCAGTACTTC.